A single T cell receptor (beta chain) is shown here with its context. Its antigen remains unidentified. Diagnoses were established using clinical symptoms, serum thyroxine and TRAb, thyroid ultrasound and orbital computed tomography. The sample originates from a study of T cells in Graves' hyperthyroidism and ophthalmopathy. Study-wide results and caveats: Most clonotypes expanded in the thyroid (above 0.001) were also present in blood. Ophthalmopathy could be told apart from stable hyperthyroidism with a 13 V-J model.

The CDR3 extends over 13 amino acids. V was trimmed by 4 bases and J by 11 bases, leaving 18 bases between them. Authors of the study amplified TCR beta CDR3 regions from RNA transcripts. During a first-round RT-PCR of the TCR CDR3, the HTBI primer set was used. MiXCR was run by TCRdb on the multiplex PCR reads, yielding one entry per CDR3 protein. The sample lists about 840,000 distinct CDR3 sequences, 38% seen once, with around 10% in the top ten. The sequenced sample was blood. The rearrangement uses TRBV12-3 or TRBV12-4 and TRBJ2-7, with D perhaps TRBD1 or TRBD2 (5 bases each). This clonotype was obtained from a young man with Graves' hyperthyroidism. The CDR3 region has the DNA TGTGCCAGCAGTTCGGGACCAGATGAGTTTGAGTACTTC. Its translation is CASSSGPDEFEYF.